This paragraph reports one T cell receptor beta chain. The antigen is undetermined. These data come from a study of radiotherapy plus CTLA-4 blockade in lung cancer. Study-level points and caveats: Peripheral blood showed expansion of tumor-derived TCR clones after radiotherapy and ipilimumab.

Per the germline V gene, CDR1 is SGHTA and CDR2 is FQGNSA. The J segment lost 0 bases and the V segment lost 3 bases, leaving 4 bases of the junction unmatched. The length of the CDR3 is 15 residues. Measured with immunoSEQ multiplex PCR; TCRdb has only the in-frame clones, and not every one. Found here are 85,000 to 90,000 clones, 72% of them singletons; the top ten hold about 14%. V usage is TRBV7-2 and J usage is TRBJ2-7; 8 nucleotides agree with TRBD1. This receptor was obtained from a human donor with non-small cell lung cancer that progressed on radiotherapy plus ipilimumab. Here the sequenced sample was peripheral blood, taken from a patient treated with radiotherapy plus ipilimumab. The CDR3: CASSFDRGFSYEQYF. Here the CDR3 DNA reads TGTGCCAGCAGCTTTGACAGGGGTTTCTCCTACGAGCAGTACTTC.